This T cell receptor beta chain was sequenced for a study of beta chain features in type 1 diabetes. Broader study findings: For cells with high TCR expression, cDNA sequencing could yield over-representation.

This clone has more than one count but fewer than ten. Antigen: not known. The CDR3 is 15 amino acids. The germline V gene encodes CDR1 KGHSH and CDR2 LQKENI. Trimming took off 6 bases at V and 1 base at J, with 15 bases between the two ends. Every isolated RNA sample was fully reverse transcribed, so sequencing captured expressed TCRB transcripts. TCRdb's table, derived via immunoSEQ multiplex PCR, lists solely in-frame clones and lacks some. The sample holds approximately 300,000 clones, 9.5% to 12% seen once. The sequenced sample consisted of naive CD4+ T cells from blood. This TCR was sampled from a woman in her thirties in good health. V usage is TRBV18 and J usage is TRBJ1-1; TRBD1 is a possible D gene (5 bases). The CDR3 sequence is CASSRGGVGNTEAFF. CDR3 coding DNA: TGTGCCAGCTCGCGGGGCGGGGTCGGGAACACTGAAGCTTTCTTT.